This TCR beta chain was identified during a study of blood T cell repertoires in COVID-19. Overall study: Acute-phase and convalescent COVID-19 samples originated in the United States, Italy and Spain.

The germline V gene has CDR1 MDHEN and CDR2 SYDVKM. J gave up 5 bases and V 3 bases, and 9 bases lay outside the gene matches. This CDR3 comprises 15 residues. Sequencing used immunoSEQ multiplex PCR; TCRdb keeps in-frame clones, though not all of them. This repertoire shows 250,000 to 350,000 clones, approximately 90% found once; its top ten account for about 2.2%. The source material was peripheral blood. The clonotype comes from a woman aged 50 to 60 who had recovered from COVID-19. The chain couples TRBV28 to TRBJ2-7; 8 positions agree with TRBD1. This CDR3 is CASSFPGQGRHEQYF. The CDR3 DNA reads TGTGCCAGCAGTTTCCCAGGACAGGGAAGACACGAGCAGTACTTC.